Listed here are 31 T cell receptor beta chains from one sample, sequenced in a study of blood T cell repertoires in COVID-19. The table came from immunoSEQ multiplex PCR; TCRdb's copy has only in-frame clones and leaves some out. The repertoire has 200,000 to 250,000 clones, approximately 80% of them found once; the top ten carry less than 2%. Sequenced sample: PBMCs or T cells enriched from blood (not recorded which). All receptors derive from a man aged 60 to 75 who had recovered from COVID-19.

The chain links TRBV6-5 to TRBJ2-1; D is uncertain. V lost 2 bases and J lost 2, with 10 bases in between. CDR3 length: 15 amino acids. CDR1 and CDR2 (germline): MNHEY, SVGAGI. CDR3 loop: CASSYVRLTYNEQFF. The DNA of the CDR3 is TGTGCCAGCAGTTACGTCAGATTAACCTACAATGAGCAGTTCTTC.

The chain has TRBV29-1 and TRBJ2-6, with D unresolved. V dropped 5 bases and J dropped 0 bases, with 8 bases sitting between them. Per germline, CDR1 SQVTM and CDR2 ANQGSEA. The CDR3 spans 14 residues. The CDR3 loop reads CSVNGDSGANVLTF. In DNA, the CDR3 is TGCAGCGTTAACGGAGACTCTGGGGCCAACGTCCTGACTTTC.

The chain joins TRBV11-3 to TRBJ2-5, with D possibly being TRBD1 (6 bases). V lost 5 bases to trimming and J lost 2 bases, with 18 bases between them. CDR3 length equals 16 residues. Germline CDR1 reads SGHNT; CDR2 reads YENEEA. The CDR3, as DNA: TGTGCCAGCAGCCCACGCCGCGGACAGACACAAGAGACCCAGTACTTC. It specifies CASSPRRGQTQETQYF. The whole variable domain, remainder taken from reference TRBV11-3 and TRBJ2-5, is EAGVVQSPRYKIIEKKQPVAFWCNPISGHNTLYWYLQNLGQGPELLIRYENEEAVDDSQLPKDRFSAERLKGVDSTLKIQPAELGDSAVYLCASSPRRGQTQETQYFGPGTRLLVL.

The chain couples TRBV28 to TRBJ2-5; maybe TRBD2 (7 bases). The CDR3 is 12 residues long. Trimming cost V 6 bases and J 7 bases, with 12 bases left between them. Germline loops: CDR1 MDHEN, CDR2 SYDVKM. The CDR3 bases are TGTGCCAGCAGAACGGGGGGCCCGACCCAGTACTTC. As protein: CASRTGGPTQYF.

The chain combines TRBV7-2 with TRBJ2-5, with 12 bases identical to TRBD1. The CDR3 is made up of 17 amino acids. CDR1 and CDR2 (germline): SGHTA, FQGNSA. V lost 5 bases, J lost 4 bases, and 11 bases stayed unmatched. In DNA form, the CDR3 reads TGTGCCAGCAGCCGCCCTGGGACAGGGGGCTTGGCAGAGACCCAGTACTTC. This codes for CASSRPGTGGLAETQYF.

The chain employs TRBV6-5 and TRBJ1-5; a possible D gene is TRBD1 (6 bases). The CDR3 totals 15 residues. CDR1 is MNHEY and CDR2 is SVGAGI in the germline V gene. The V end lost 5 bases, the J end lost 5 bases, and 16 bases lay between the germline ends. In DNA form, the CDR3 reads TGTGCCAGCAGTCCTGGGGGCATAGAATATCAGCCCCAGCATTTT. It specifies CASSPGGIEYQPQHF.

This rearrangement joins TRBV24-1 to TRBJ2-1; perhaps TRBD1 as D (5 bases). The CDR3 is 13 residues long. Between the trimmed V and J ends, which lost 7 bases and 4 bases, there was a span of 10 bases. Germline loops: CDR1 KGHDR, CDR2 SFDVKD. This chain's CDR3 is CATSRQGYNEQFF. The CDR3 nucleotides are TGTGCCACCAGCCGTCAGGGATACAATGAGCAGTTCTTC.

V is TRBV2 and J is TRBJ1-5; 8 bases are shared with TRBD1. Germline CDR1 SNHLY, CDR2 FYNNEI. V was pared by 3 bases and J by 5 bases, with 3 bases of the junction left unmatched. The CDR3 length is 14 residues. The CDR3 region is CASSEGQEYQPQHF. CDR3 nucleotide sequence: TGTGCCAGCAGTGAGGGACAGGAGTATCAGCCCCAGCATTTT.

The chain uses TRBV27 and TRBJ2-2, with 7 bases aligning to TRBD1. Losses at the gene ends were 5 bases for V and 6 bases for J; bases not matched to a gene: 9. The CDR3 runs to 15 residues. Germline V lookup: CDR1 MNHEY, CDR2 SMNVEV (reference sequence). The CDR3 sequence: CASSPTGSFSGELFF. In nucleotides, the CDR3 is TGTGCCAGCAGTCCGACAGGGTCGTTTTCCGGGGAGCTGTTTTTT.

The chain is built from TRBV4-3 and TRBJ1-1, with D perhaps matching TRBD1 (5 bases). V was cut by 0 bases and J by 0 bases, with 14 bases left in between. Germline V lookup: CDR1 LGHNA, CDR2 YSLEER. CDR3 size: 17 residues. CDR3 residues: CASSQDQTDSMNTEAFF. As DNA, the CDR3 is TGCGCCAGCAGCCAAGATCAGACAGACAGTATGAACACTGAAGCTTTCTTT.

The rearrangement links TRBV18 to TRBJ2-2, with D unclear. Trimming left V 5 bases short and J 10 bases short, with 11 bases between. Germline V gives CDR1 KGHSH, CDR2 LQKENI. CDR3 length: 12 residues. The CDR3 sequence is CASSSSSEELFF. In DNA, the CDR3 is TGTGCCAGCTCAAGTAGTTCCGAGGAGCTGTTTTTT. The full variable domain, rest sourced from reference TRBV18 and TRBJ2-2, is NAGVMQNPRHLVRRRGQEARLRCSPMKGHSHVYWYRQLPEEGLKFMVYLQKENIIDESGMPKERFSAEFPKEGPSILRIQQVVRGDSAAYFCASSSSSEELFFGEGSRLTVL.

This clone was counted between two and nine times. CDR3 DNA: TGTGCCAGCAGCTCCCAGGGGGGAACTGAAGCTTTCTTT. This codes for CASSSQGGTEAFF. The chain employs TRBV7-2 and TRBJ1-1, with 7 bases matching TRBD1. The CDR3 loop spans 13 amino acids. Germline V gene data show CDR1 as SGHTA and CDR2 as FQGNSA. V trimming: 4 bases; J trimming: 5 bases; junction bases outside the gene matches: 4.

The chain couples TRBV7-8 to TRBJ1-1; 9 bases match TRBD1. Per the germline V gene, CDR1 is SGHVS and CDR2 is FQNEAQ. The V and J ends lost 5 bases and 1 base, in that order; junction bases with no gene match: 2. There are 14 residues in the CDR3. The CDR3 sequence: CASSQTGGNTEAFF. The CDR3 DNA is TGTGCCAGCAGCCAGACAGGGGGGAACACTGAAGCTTTCTTT.

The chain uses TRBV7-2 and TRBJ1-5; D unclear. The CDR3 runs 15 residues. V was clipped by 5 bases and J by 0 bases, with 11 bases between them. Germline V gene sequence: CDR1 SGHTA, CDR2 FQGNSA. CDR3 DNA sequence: TGTGCCAGCAGCACGGGGATATATAGCAATCAGCCCCAGCATTTT. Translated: CASSTGIYSNQPQHF.

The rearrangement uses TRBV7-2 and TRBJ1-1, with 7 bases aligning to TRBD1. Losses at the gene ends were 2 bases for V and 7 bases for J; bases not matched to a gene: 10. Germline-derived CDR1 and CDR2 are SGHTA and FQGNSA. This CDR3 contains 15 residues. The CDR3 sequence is CASSLRDRWWGEAFF. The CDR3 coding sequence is TGTGCCAGCAGCTTACGGGACAGATGGTGGGGTGAAGCTTTCTTT.

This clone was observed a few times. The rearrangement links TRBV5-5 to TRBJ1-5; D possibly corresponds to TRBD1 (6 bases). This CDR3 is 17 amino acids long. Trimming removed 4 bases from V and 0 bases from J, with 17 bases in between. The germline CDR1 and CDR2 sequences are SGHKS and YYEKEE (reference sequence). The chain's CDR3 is CASSPTLDSPSNQPQHF. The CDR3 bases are TGTGCCAGCAGCCCTACTTTGGACAGTCCTAGCAATCAGCCCCAGCATTTT.

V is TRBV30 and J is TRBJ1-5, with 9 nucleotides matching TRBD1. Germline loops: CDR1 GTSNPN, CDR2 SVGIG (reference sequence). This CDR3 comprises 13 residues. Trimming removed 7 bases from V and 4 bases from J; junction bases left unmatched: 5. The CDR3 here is CAFGQGQNQPQHF. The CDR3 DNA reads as TGTGCCTTCGGACAGGGGCAGAATCAGCCCCAGCATTTT. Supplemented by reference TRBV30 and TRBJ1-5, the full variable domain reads SQTIHQWPATLVQPVGSPLSLECTVEGTSNPNLYWYRQAAGRGLQLLFYSVGIGQISSEVPQNLSASRPQDRQFILSSKKLLLSDSGFYLCAFGQGQNQPQHFGDGTRLSIL.

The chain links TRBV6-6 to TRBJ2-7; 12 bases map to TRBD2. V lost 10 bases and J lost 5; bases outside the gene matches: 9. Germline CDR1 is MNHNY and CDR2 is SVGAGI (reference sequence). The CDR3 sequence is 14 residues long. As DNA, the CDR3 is TGTGCCATCAAGACTAGCGGGGGCTCACACGAGCAGTACTTC. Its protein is CAIKTSGGSHEQYF.

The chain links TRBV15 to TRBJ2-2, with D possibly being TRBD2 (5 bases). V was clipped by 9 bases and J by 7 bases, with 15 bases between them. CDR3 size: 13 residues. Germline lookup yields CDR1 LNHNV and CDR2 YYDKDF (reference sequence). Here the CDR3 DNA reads TGTGCCACGTCCCGGATCGCGGGCGGGGAGCTGTTTTTT. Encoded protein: CATSRIAGGELFF.

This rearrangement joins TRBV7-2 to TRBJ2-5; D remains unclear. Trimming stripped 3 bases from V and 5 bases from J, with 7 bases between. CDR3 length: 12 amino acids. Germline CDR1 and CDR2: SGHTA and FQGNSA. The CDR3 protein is CASSFSPETQYF. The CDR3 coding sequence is TGTGCCAGCAGCTTTAGTCCGGAGACCCAGTACTTC.

CDR3: CASSVLAGGTGELFF. For the CDR3, the DNA is TGTGCCAGTAGTGTACTAGCGGGGGGGACCGGGGAGCTGTTTTTT. The chain uses TRBV19 and TRBJ2-2; TRBD2 aligns across 13 bases. Losses at the gene ends were 5 bases for V and 5 bases for J; bases not matched to a gene: 2. Germline V lookup: CDR1 LNHDA, CDR2 SQIVND (reference sequence). The CDR3 covers 15 residues.

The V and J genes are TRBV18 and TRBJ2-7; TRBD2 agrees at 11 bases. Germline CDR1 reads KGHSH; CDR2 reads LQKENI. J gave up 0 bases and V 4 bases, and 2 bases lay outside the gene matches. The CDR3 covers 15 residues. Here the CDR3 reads CASSQLAGASYEQYF. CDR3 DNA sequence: TGTGCCAGCTCACAACTAGCGGGAGCCTCCTACGAGCAGTACTTC.

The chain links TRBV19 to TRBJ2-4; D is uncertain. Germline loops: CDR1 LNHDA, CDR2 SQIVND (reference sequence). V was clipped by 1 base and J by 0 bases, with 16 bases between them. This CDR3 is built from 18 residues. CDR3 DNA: TGTGCCAGTAGTATAGCGCGAGGCGGCAAGCTAGCCAAAAACATTCAGTACTTC. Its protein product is CASSIARGGKLAKNIQYF.

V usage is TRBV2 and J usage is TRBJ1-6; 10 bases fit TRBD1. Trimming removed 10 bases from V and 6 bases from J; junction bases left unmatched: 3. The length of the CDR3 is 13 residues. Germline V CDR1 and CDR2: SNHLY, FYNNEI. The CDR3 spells CATGQGTNSPLHF. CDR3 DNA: TGTGCCACGGGACAGGGGACTAATTCACCCCTCCACTTT. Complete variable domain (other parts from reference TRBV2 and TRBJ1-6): EPEVTQTPSHQVTQMGQEVILRCVPISNHLYFYWYRQILGQKVEFLVSFYNNEISEKSEIFDDQFSVERPDGSNFTLKIRSTKLEDSAMYFCATGQGTNSPLHFGNGTRLTVT.

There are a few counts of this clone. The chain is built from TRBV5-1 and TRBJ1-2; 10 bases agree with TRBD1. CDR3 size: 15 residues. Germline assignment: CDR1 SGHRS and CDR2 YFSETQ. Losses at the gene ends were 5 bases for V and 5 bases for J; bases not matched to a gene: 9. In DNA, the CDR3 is TGCGCCAGCAGTTTCGGGACAGGGGATTGGTATGGCTACACCTTC. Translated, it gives CASSFGTGDWYGYTF.

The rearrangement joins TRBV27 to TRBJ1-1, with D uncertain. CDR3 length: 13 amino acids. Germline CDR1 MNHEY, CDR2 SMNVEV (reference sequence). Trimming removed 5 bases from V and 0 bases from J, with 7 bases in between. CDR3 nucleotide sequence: TGTGCCAGCAGTCCTTACATGAACACTGAAGCTTTCTTT. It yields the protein CASSPYMNTEAFF.

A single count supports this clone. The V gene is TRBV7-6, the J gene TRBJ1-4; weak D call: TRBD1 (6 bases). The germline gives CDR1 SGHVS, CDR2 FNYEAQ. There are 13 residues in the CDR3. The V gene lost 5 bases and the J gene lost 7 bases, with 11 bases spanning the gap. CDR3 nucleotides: TGTGCCAGCAGCGGACAACAGGGTGAAAAACTGTTTTTT. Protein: CASSGQQGEKLFF. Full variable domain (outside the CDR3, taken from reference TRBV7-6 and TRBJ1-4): GAGVSQSPRYKVTKRGQDVALRCDPISGHVSLYWYRQALGQGPEFLTYFNYEAQQDKSGLPNDRFSAERPEGSISTLTIQRTEQRDSAMYRCASSGQQGEKLFFGSGTQLSVL.

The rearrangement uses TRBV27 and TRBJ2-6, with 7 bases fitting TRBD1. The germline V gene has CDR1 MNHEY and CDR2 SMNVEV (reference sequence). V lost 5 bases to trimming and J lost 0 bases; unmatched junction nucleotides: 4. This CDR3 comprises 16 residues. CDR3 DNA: TGTGCCAGCAGTACCAGGGGGTCCTCTGGGGCCAACGTCCTGACTTTC. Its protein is CASSTRGSSGANVLTF.

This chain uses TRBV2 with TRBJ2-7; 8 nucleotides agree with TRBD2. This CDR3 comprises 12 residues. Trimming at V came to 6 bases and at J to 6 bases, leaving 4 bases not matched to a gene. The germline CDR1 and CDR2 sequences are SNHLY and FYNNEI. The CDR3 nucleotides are TGTGCCAGCAGGTTCCTAGCGGGCGAGCAGTACTTC. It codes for CASRFLAGEQYF.

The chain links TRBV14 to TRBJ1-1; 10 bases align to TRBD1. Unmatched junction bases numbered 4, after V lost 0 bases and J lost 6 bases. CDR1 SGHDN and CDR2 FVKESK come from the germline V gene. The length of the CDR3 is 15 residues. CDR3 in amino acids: CASSQDDRGRAEAFF. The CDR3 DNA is TGTGCCAGCAGCCAAGACGACAGGGGGCGTGCTGAAGCTTTCTTT.

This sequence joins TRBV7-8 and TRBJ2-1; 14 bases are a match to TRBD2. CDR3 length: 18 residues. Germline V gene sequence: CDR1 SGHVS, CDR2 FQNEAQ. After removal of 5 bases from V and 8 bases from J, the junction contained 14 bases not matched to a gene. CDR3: CASSPGLAGEVGRDEQFF. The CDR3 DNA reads TGTGCCAGCAGCCCGGGACTAGCGGGAGAGGTGGGGCGAGATGAGCAGTTCTTC. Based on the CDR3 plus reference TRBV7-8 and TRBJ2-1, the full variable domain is GAGVSQSPRYKVAKRGQDVALRCDPISGHVSLFWYQQALGQGPEFLTYFQNEAQLDKSGLPSDRFFAERPEGSVSTLKIQRTQQEDSAVYLCASSPGLAGEVGRDEQFFGPGTRLTVL.